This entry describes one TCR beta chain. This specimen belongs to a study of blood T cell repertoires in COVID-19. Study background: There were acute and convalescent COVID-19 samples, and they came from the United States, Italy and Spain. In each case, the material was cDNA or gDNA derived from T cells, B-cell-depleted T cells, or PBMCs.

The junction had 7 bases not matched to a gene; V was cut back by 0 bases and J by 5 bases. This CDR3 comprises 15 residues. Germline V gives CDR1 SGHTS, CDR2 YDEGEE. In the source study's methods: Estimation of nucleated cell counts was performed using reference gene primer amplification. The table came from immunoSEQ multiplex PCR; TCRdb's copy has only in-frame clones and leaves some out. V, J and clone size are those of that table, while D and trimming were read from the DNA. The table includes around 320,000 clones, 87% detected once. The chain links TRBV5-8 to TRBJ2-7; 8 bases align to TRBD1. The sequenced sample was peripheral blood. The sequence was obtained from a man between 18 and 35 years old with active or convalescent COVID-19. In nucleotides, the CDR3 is TGTGCCAGCAGCTTGGTGCGGACAGGGTCCGACGAGCAGTACTTC. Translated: CASSLVRTGSDEQYF.